These 30 T cell receptor beta chains share one sample of origin, sequenced in a study of CD8+CD57+ T cells in acquired aplastic anemia. The use of genomic DNA as template underpinned the TCR beta VDJ and CDR3 profiling. TCRdb reanalysed the reads using MiXCR and keeps one entry per CDR3 protein. The repertoire includes about 180,000 distinct CDR3 sequences, around 48% of them detected once, and roughly 2% sits in the top ten. Patients who underwent sequencing had shown CD8+CD57+ cell expansion by flow cytometry. The sample consisted of sorted CD4+, CD8+, or CD8+CD57+ T cells (not recorded which) from PBMCs. These receptors were collected from a human donor with aplastic anemia.

CDR3 loop: CASSLMSMRQALYF. The CDR3 DNA follows: TGTGCCAGCAGTTTAATGTCAATGAGGCAGGCCCTTTACTTC. The V gene is TRBV27, the J gene TRBJ2-5, with D uncertain. This CDR3 is built from 14 residues. Germline V lookup: CDR1 MNHEY, CDR2 SMNVEV (reference sequence). V was shortened by 2 bases and J by 14 bases, with 21 bases between the two germline ends.

The chain carries TRBV4-1 and TRBJ1-5; D is undetermined. V shed 0 bases and J shed 6 bases, with 9 bases lying between them. Germline values: CDR1 MGHRA, CDR2 YSYEKL. This CDR3 region has 14 residues. This chain's CDR3 is CASSQDGEAQPQHF. CDR3 DNA sequence: TGCGCCAGCAGCCAAGACGGGGAGGCTCAGCCCCAGCATTTT.

The CDR3 reads CASSLTGNNSPLHF. The CDR3 DNA is TGTGCCAGCAGCTTAACAGGGAATAATTCACCCCTCCACTTT. The rearrangement joins TRBV7-6 to TRBJ1-6; D is possibly TRBD1 (6 bases). CDR1 SGHVS and CDR2 FNYEAQ come from the germline V gene. CDR3 length: 14 amino acids. Trimming took 2 bases from V and 5 from J, leaving 7 bases between them. The complete variable domain, with remaining parts taken from reference TRBV7-6 and TRBJ1-6, reads GAGVSQSPRYKVTKRGQDVALRCDPISGHVSLYWYRQALGQGPEFLTYFNYEAQQDKSGLPNDRFSAERPEGSISTLTIQRTEQRDSAMYRCASSLTGNNSPLHFGNGTRLTVT.

The V call is TRBV15, the J call TRBJ2-7; unclear D gene. V dropped 1 base and J dropped 2 bases, with 9 bases sitting between them. The CDR3 sequence is 14 residues long. The germline gives CDR1 LNHNV, CDR2 YYDKDF (reference sequence). The CDR3 DNA is TGTGCCACCAGCAGAGGAAACGGACCCTACGAGCAGTACTTC. Translating it yields CATSRGNGPYEQYF.

This clonotype was detected many times. The chain joins TRBV19 to TRBJ1-2; the D gene is possibly TRBD1 (6 bases). Trimming took off 7 bases at V and 2 bases at J, with 11 bases between the two ends. Germline lookup yields CDR1 LNHDA and CDR2 SQIVND (reference sequence). The CDR3 covers 13 residues. Here the CDR3 reads CASTIGGNYGYTF. The DNA of the CDR3 is TGTGCCAGTACCATAGGGGGGAACTATGGCTACACCTTC.

On this clonotype itself: The DNA is left out, because the CDR3 cannot be placed on it with certainty; the CDR3 is given as TCRdb lists it. This chain links TRBV11-1 with TRBJ1-4; TRBD1 reflects the table's D call only, with no check against the DNA. The CDR3 has 17 residues if both end residues are counted. Germline V gene data show CDR1 as SGHAT and CDR2 as FQDESV (reference sequence). CDR3 residues: CASSLNVGQGNNGKLCF.

V usage is TRBV24-1 and J usage is TRBJ2-2; 7 bases align to TRBD1. This CDR3 spans 12 amino acids. CDR1 and CDR2 from the germline V gene are KGHDR and SFDVKD. V dropped 6 bases and J dropped 6; count of bases not matched to a gene: 0. CDR3 protein: CATSQGAGELFF. CDR3 nucleotides: TGTGCCACCAGTCAGGGGGCCGGGGAGCTGTTTTTT.

The CDR3 DNA reads TGTGCCAGCAGCTCTGACAGGGGGCTCCAAGAGACCCAGTACTTC. It codes for CASSSDRGLQETQYF. The chain carries TRBV7-3 and TRBJ2-5, with 10 bases aligning to TRBD1. The CDR3 runs 15 residues. Germline CDR1 reads SGHTA; CDR2 reads FQGTGA. V lost 4 bases and J lost 1; bases outside the gene matches: 3.

In its sample, this clonotype was seen once. The chain is built from TRBV19 and TRBJ1-2; 8 bases fit TRBD1. This CDR3 region has 14 residues. The V and J ends lost 4 bases and 4 bases, in that order; junction bases with no gene match: 5. Germline loops: CDR1 LNHDA, CDR2 SQIVND (reference sequence). The CDR3 here is CASSKTGTGYGYTF. For the CDR3, the DNA is TGTGCCAGTAGTAAAACCGGGACAGGCTATGGCTACACCTTC.

The chain employs TRBV28 and TRBJ1-2; TRBD1 matches at 7 bases. Germline loops: CDR1 MDHEN, CDR2 SYDVKM. The V and J ends lost 7 bases and 4 bases, in that order; junction bases with no gene match: 6. The CDR3 covers 13 residues. This CDR3 is CASKPTGSYGYTF. The CDR3 DNA is TGTGCCAGCAAACCGACAGGGTCCTATGGCTACACCTTC.

This chain connects TRBV12-3 or TRBV12-4 to TRBJ1-1; D is unclear. The CDR3 consists of 12 residues. V was shortened by 5 bases and J by 5 bases, with 9 bases between the two germline ends. CDR3 amino acids: CASSVEWTEAFF. The CDR3 DNA follows: TGTGCCAGCAGTGTGGAGTGGACTGAAGCTTTCTTT.

The CDR3 DNA reads as TGTGCCAGCAGTGAAACTAGCGGGGGAGGGGGATACAATGAGCAGTTCTTC. Its protein is CASSETSGGGGYNEQFF. The chain joins TRBV2 to TRBJ2-1; TRBD2 matches 11 bases. The germline CDR1 and CDR2 sequences are SNHLY and FYNNEI. The junction had 7 bases not matched to a gene; V was cut back by 2 bases and J by 4 bases. The CDR3 spans 17 residues.

There are a few counts of this clonotype. A much larger clone differs by one base, so this may be a read error. The V gene is TRBV7-2, the J gene TRBJ2-1; possibly TRBD1 for D (5 bases). Germline V gene data show CDR1 as SGHTA and CDR2 as FQGNSA. With 2 bases removed from V and 5 bases from J, the gap between germline ends came to 7 bases. The CDR3 length is 13 residues. DNA of the CDR3: TGTGCCAGCAGCTTACAGGGTAACAATGAGCAGTTCTTC. It is translated as CASSLQGNNEQFF.

The V and J genes are TRBV24-1 and TRBJ2-7; 7 nucleotides agree with TRBD1. This CDR3 has 16 residues. The germline V gene encodes CDR1 KGHDR and CDR2 SFDVKD. The junction had 9 bases not matched to a gene; V was cut back by 4 bases and J by 1 base. CDR3 nucleotide sequence: TGTGCCACCAGTGACTCCGACAGGGTTGAATCCTACGAGCAGTACTTC. The encoded protein is CATSDSDRVESYEQYF.

This clonotype was seen many times. The rearrangement links TRBV15 to TRBJ1-4; D is perhaps TRBD1 (5 bases). This CDR3 has 15 amino acids. CDR1 LNHNV and CDR2 YYDKDF come from the germline V gene (reference sequence). V was shortened by 2 bases and J by 4 bases, with 11 bases between the two germline ends. CDR3 bases: TGTGCCACCAGCAGACCACAGGCTATTAATGAAAAACTGTTTTTT. It specifies CATSRPQAINEKLFF. The full variable domain, rest sourced from reference TRBV15 and TRBJ1-4, is DAMVIQNPRYQVTQFGKPVTLSCSQTLNHNVMYWYQQKSSQAPKLLFHYYDKDFNNEADTPDNFQSRRPNTSFCFLDIRSPGLGDTAMYLCATSRPQAINEKLFFGSGTQLSVL.

V and J are TRBV5-6 and TRBJ2-7; D may be TRBD1 (6 bases). Trimming shortened V by 4 bases and J by 2 bases, and 13 bases separated the two germline ends. The CDR3 sequence is 14 residues long. The germline V gene encodes CDR1 SGHDT and CDR2 YYEEEE. CDR3 residues: CASSVRDTAYEQYF. In DNA form, the CDR3 reads TGTGCCAGCAGCGTCCGGGACACAGCCTACGAGCAGTACTTC.

For this clonotype: A much larger clonotype is one base distant, so this may be a read error. This rearrangement joins TRBV10-3 to TRBJ1-5; 7 bases agree with TRBD1. This CDR3 has 16 amino acids. Trimming removed 11 bases from V and 1 base from J; junction bases left unmatched: 14. Germline CDR1 ENHRY, CDR2 SYGVKD. As DNA, the CDR3 is TGTGCCGGCAGTGAACCGGCAGGGGGAAGCAATCAGCCCCAGCATTTT. The encoded protein is CAGSEPAGGSNQPQHF.

CDR3 DNA sequence: TGTGCCAGCACCGAACCGCTAGCGGGGGGGGAGACCCAGTACTTC. Its translation is CASTEPLAGGETQYF. This chain links TRBV7-2 with TRBJ2-5, with 12 bases that match TRBD2. Germline CDR1 reads SGHTA; CDR2 reads FQGNSA. With V trimmed by 7 bases and J by 5 bases, 8 bases remained unmatched. The CDR3 spans 15 residues.

Many counts were recorded for this clonotype. The chain joins TRBV3-1 to TRBJ2-7; D tentatively fits TRBD1 or TRBD2 (5 bases each). CDR1 is LGHDT and CDR2 is YNNKEL in the germline V gene (reference sequence). This CDR3 spans 14 amino acids. V lost 6 bases and J lost 3, with 15 bases in between. CDR3 residues: CASSPRDRYYEQYF. The CDR3 DNA follows: TGTGCCAGCAGTCCCCGGGACCGTTACTACGAGCAGTACTTC.

The chain joins TRBV5-1 to TRBJ2-7, with 10 bases that match TRBD2. Germline V CDR1 and CDR2: SGHRS, YFSETQ. The V and J ends lost 0 bases and 5 bases, in that order; junction bases with no gene match: 5. The CDR3 is 15 amino acids. This CDR3 is CASSLGGTSDHEQYF. In nucleotides, the CDR3 is TGCGCCAGCAGCTTGGGCGGGACTAGCGACCACGAGCAGTACTTC.

The chain joins TRBV19 to TRBJ2-5; 11 bases line up with TRBD1. The CDR3 contains 15 residues. V was clipped by 6 bases and J by 6 bases; unmatched bases: 9. CDR1 and CDR2 from the germline V gene are LNHDA and SQIVND (reference sequence). The CDR3 DNA reads as TGTGCCAGTAGGACCGGGACAGGGGGAGGAAAGACCCAGTACTTC. This gives the protein CASRTGTGGGKTQYF.

At least ten counts were recorded for this clonotype. The chain joins TRBV7-2 to TRBJ2-3; 10 nucleotides line up with TRBD2. The CDR3 consists of 17 residues. V dropped 3 bases and J dropped 8; count of bases not matched to a gene: 14. CDR1 is SGHTA, CDR2 FQGNSA, per germline. The CDR3 sequence: CASSFATSGNRGVTQYF. The CDR3 nucleotides read TGTGCCAGCAGCTTCGCTACTAGCGGGAATAGGGGCGTTACGCAGTATTTT.

In its sample, this clonotype was seen many times. The chain links TRBV7-2 to TRBJ2-5, with D possibly called TRBD1 or TRBD2 (6 bases each). The CDR3 is made up of 16 amino acids. The V and J ends lost 4 bases and 4 bases respectively, with 19 bases between them. From germline, CDR1 is SGHTA and CDR2 FQGNSA. CDR3: CASSSYELGGRETQYF. In DNA form, the CDR3 reads TGTGCCAGCAGCTCCTACGAATTGGGGGGCCGAGAGACCCAGTACTTC.

This clonotype came up many times. The chain couples TRBV15 to TRBJ2-1; TRBD2 might be the D (6 bases). CDR3 length: 16 residues. V dropped 4 bases and J dropped 4 bases, with 17 bases sitting between them. CDR1 LNHNV and CDR2 YYDKDF come from the germline V gene (reference sequence). The CDR3 coding sequence is TGTGCCACCAGCACAGAACGGGCTGGGGGGTACAATGAGCAGTTCTTC. Translating gives CATSTERAGGYNEQFF.

This clonotype was seen many times. V gene TRBV27 combines with J gene TRBJ2-7, with D uncertain. CDR3 size: 13 residues. V lost 3 bases and J lost 0, with 6 bases in between. Germline loops: CDR1 MNHEY, CDR2 SMNVEV (reference sequence). CDR3 region: CASSFRSSYEQYF. The CDR3 region has the DNA TGTGCCAGCAGTTTCAGGAGCTCCTACGAGCAGTACTTC.

A word on this clonotype: This may come from a read error, since a much larger clone is one base off. The rearrangement uses TRBV4-2 and TRBJ2-1; D assignment may be TRBD1 or TRBD2 (5 bases each). Germline assignment: CDR1 LGHNA and CDR2 YNFKEQ. The CDR3 contains 15 residues. CDR3 region: CTSTPGGGAHNEQFF. CDR3 bases: TGTACCAGCACCCCCGGAGGTGGGGCCCACAATGAGCAGTTCTTC.

This chain joins TRBV5-1 and TRBJ1-6; D perhaps matches TRBD1 (5 bases). Germline V gene lookup returns CDR1 SGHRS and CDR2 YFSETQ. The CDR3 extends over 15 amino acids. The V and J ends lost 3 bases and 9 bases respectively, with 16 bases between them. Written as DNA, the CDR3 is TGCGCCAGCAGCTCCGGGATGGGGGAAGGTTCACCCCTCCACTTT. Protein sequence: CASSSGMGEGSPLHF.

This chain connects TRBV5-1 to TRBJ2-5; the D gene is possibly TRBD1 (5 bases). V dropped 3 bases and J dropped 5 bases, with 8 bases sitting between them. The CDR3 length is 12 residues. CDR1 is SGHRS and CDR2 is YFSETQ in the germline V gene. The CDR3 coding sequence is TGCGCCAGCAGCTGGACAAGGGAGACCCAGTACTTC. This encodes CASSWTRETQYF.

There are many counts of this clonotype. The V gene is TRBV7-2, the J gene TRBJ1-1; 8 nucleotides match TRBD1. This CDR3 region has 14 residues. The V and J ends lost 1 base and 7 bases, in that order; junction bases with no gene match: 5. CDR1 is SGHTA and CDR2 is FQGNSA in the germline V gene. The CDR3 spells CASSLVQGAGEAFF. DNA of the CDR3: TGTGCCAGCAGCTTAGTCCAGGGGGCCGGTGAAGCTTTCTTT.

The V call is TRBV29-1, the J call TRBJ1-1; unclear D gene. CDR1 and CDR2 from the germline V gene are SQVTM and ANQGSEA. Deletions cut 3 bases from V and 4 bases from J, with 9 bases between. The CDR3 has 12 amino acids. Written as DNA, the CDR3 is TGCAGCGTTGATGTCGGAATCACTGAAGCTTTCTTT. Its protein is CSVDVGITEAFF.